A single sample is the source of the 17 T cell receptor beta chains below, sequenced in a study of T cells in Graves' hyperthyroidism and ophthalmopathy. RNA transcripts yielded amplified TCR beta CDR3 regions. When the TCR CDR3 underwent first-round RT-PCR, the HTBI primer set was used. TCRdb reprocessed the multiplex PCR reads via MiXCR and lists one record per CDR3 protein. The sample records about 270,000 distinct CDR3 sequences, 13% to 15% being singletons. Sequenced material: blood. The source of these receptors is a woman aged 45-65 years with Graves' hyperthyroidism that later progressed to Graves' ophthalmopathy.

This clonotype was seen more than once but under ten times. The CDR3 DNA reads TGTGCCATCAGTGACAAGCGGAACAATGAGCAGTTCTTC. It encodes CAISDKRNNEQFF. This chain joins TRBV10-3 and TRBJ2-1; D possibly corresponds to TRBD2 (5 bases). In germline, CDR1 is ENHRY, CDR2 SYGVKD. The germline V and J ends were trimmed by 3 bases and 5 bases, with 8 bases remaining between them. CDR3 size: 13 residues.

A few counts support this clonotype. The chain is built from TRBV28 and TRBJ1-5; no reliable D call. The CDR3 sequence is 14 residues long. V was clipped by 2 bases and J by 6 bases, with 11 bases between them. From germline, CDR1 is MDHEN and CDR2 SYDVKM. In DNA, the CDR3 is TGTGCCAGCAGTTTAAACAGTTTAGGTCAGCCCCAGCATTTT. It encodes CASSLNSLGQPQHF.

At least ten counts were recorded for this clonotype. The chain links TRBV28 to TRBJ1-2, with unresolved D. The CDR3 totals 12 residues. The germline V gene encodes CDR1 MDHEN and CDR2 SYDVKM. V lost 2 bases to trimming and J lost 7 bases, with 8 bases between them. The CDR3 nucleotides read TGTGCCAGCAGTTTAGGGCAAACTGGCTACACCTTC. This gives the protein CASSLGQTGYTF.

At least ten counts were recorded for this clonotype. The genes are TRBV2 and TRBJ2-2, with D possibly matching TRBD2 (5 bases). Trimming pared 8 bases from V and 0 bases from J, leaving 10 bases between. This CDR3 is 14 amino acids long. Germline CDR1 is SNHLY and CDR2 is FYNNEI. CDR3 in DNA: TGTGCCAGCTTCGAGACTACGAACACCGGGGAGCTGTTTTTT. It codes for CASFETTNTGELFF.

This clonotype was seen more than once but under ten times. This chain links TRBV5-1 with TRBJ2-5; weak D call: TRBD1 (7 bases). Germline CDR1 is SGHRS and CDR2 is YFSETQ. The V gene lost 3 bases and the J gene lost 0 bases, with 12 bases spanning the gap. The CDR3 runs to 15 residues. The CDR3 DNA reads TGCGCCAGCAGCTGGGGGGACAGCGACCAAGAGACCCAGTACTTC. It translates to CASSWGDSDQETQYF.

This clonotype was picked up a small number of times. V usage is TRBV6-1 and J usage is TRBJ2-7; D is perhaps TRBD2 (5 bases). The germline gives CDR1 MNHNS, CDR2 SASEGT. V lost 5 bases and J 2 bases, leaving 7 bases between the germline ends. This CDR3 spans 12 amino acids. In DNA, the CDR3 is TGTGCCAGCAGTCCCGGGACCTACGAGCAGTACTTC. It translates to CASSPGTYEQYF.

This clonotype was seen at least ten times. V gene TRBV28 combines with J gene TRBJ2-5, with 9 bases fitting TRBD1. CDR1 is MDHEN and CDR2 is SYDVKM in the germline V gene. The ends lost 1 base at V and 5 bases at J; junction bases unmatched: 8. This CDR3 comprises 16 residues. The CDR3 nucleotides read TGTGCCAGCAGTTTATTCGGACAGGGGCTCGGGGAGACCCAGTACTTC. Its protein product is CASSLFGQGLGETQYF. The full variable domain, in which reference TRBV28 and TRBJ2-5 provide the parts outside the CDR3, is DVKVTQSSRYLVKRTGEKVFLECVQDMDHENMFWYRQDPGLGLRLIYFSYDVKMKEKGDIPEGYSVSREKKERFSLILESASTNQTSMYLCASSLFGQGLGETQYFGPGTRLLVL.

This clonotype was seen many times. The CDR3 here is CAWKLLRSYNEQFF. CDR3 coding DNA: TGTGCCTGGAAGCTCTTAAGGTCCTACAATGAGCAGTTCTTC. The J gene is TRBJ2-1, the V gene TRBV30; unclear D gene. With 4 bases removed from V and 1 base from J, the gap between germline ends came to 11 bases. Germline assignment: CDR1 GTSNPN and CDR2 SVGIG (reference sequence). The CDR3 length is 14 residues.

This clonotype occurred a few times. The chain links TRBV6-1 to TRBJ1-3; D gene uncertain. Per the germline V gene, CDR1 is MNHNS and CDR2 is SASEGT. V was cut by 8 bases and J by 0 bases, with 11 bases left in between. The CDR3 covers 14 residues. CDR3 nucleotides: TGTGCCAGCCTAGGGTCTTTCTCTGGAAACACCATATATTTT. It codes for CASLGSFSGNTIYF.

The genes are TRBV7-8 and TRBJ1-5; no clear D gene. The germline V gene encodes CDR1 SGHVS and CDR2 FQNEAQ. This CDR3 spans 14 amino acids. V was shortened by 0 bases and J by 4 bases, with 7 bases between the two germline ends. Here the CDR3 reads CASSLAGVNQPQHF. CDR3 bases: TGTGCCAGCAGCTTAGCTGGGGTTAATCAGCCCCAGCATTTT. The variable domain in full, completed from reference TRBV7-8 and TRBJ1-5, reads GAGVSQSPRYKVAKRGQDVALRCDPISGHVSLFWYQQALGQGPEFLTYFQNEAQLDKSGLPSDRFFAERPEGSVSTLKIQRTQQEDSAVYLCASSLAGVNQPQHFGDGTRLSIL.

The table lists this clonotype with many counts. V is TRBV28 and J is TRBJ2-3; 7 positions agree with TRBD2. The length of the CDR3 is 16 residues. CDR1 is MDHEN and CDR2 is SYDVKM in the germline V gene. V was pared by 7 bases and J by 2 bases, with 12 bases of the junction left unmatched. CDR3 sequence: CASTAGSAYPTDTQYF. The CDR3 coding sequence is TGTGCCAGCACAGCGGGGAGCGCATACCCCACAGATACGCAGTATTTT.

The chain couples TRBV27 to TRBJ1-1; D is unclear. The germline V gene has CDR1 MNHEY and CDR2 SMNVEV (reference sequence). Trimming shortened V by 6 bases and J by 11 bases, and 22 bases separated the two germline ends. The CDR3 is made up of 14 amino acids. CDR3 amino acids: CASRPKLYLGGAFF. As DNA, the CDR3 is TGTGCCAGCAGACCCAAGTTATATTTAGGAGGGGCTTTCTTT.

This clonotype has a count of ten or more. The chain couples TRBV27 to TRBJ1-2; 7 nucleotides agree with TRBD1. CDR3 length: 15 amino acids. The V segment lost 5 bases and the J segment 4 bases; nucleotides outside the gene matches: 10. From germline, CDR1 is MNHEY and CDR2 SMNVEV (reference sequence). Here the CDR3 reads CASSEGDRTGYGYTF. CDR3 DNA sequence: TGTGCCAGCAGTGAGGGGGACAGAACTGGCTATGGCTACACCTTC.

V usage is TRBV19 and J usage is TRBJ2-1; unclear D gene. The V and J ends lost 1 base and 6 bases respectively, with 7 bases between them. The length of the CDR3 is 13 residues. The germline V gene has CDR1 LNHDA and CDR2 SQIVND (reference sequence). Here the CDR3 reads CASSIGWSNEQFF. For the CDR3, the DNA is TGTGCCAGTAGTATAGGGTGGAGCAATGAGCAGTTCTTC.

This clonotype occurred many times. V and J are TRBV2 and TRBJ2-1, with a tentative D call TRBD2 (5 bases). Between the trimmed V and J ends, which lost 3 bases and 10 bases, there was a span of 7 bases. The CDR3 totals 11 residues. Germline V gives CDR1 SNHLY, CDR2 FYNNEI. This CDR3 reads CASSEGDEQFF. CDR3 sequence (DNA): TGTGCCAGCAGTGAGGGAGACGAGCAGTTCTTC.

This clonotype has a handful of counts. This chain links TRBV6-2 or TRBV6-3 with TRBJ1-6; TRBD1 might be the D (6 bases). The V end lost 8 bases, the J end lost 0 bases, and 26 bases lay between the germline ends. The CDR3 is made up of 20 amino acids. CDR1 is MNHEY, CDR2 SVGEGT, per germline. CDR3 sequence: CASPGWDILVSDSYNSPLHF. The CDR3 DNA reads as TGTGCCAGCCCGGGATGGGACATTCTCGTATCCGACTCCTATAATTCACCCCTCCACTTT.

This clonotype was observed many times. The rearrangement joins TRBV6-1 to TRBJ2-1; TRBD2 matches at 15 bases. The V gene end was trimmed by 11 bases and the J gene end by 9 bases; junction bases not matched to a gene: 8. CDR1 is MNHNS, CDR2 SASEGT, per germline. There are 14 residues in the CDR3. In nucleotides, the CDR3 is TGTGCCGTCCAGGGACTAGCGGGAGGAGGTGAGCAGTTCTTC. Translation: CAVQGLAGGGEQFF.